This section outlines one T cell receptor beta chain sequence together with its context. The CDR3 has 14 amino acids. Germline CDR1 and CDR2: SQVTM and ANQGSEA. Trimming stripped 3 bases from V and 4 bases from J, with 15 bases between. This entry belongs to a study of OX40 agonist ivuxolimab in advanced cancers. Data came from immunoSEQ multiplex PCR; TCRdb stores just in-frame clones and leaves some out. Here the sample spans 23,000 or so clones, roughly four fifths being singletons. This clonotype was obtained from an adult with an advanced solid tumor such as melanoma, head and neck, liver or kidney cancer. This chain links TRBV29-1 with TRBJ2-5; TRBD1 or TRBD2 may be the D gene (5 bases each). This material consisted of CD4+ or CD8+ T cells sorted from blood, taken in a trial of the OX40 agonist ivuxolimab. CDR3 in amino acids: CSVDPDRGGETQYF. DNA for the CDR3: TGCAGCGTTGATCCAGACAGAGGAGGAGAGACCCAGTACTTC.